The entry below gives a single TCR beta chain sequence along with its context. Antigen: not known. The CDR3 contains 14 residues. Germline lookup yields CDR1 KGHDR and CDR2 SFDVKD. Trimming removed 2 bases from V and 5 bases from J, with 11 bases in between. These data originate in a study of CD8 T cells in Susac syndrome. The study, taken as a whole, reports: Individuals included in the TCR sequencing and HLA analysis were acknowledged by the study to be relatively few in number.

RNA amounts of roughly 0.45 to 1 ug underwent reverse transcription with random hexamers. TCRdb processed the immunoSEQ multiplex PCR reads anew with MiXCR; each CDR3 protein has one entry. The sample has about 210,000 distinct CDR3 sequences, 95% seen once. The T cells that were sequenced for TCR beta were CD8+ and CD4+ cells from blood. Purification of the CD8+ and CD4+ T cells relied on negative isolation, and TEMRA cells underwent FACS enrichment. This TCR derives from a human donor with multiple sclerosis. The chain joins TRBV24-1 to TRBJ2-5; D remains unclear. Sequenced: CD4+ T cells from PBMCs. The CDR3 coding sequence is TGTGCCACCAGTGATTCCCCTCTCGGGGAGACCCAGTACTTC. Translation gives CATSDSPLGETQYF.